Presented here are 10 T cell receptor beta chains from one specimen sequenced in a study of shared clonotypes between healthy human individuals. Libraries were prepared by immunoSEQ multiplex PCR; TCRdb keeps only in-frame clonotypes and omits some of them. The data show a few million clones, roughly 95% seen once. Positive CCR7 selection of CD45RO-negative cells yielded the naive CD8 cells, and terminally differentiated effector memory CD45RA+ cells were excluded. Sequenced material: naive CD8+ T cells from PBMCs. The receptors come from a man aged 18 to 30 in good health. Some clones in this sample may be carry-over from other donors' samples.

A word on this clone: Other DNA sequences in this specimen translate into the identical CDR3. The rearrangement joins TRBV20-1 to TRBJ1-2; no definite D call. V was trimmed by 3 bases and J by 11 bases, leaving 4 bases between them. Germline CDR1 reads DFQATT; CDR2 reads SNEGSKA (reference sequence). The CDR3 consists of 8 residues. The CDR3 coding sequence is TGCAGTGCTAGTGGGTACACCTTC. Translation: CSASGYTF.

This chain joins TRBV7-8 and TRBJ1-2; D not certain. This CDR3 is 14 amino acids long. Germline V gene sequence: CDR1 SGHVS, CDR2 FQNEAQ. Trimming shortened V by 4 bases and J by 5 bases, and 14 bases separated the two germline ends. CDR3 sequence: CASSSGGWRYGYTF. The CDR3 region has the DNA TGTGCCAGCAGCTCTGGCGGCTGGCGGTATGGCTACACCTTC.

V is TRBV6-5 and J is TRBJ2-7; tentatively, D is TRBD1 or TRBD2 (5 bases each). The ends were cut back, 4 bases at V and 5 bases at J, with 12 bases in the middle. The CDR3 runs 13 residues. The germline CDR1 and CDR2 sequences are MNHEY and SVGAGI. This chain's CDR3 is CASSWGIRNEQYF. DNA for the CDR3: TGTGCCAGCAGTTGGGGGATCCGCAACGAGCAGTACTTC.

The chain couples TRBV9 to TRBJ2-1, with D possibly being TRBD2 (6 bases). CDR1 SGDLS and CDR2 YYNGEE come from the germline V gene. V was pared by 3 bases and J by 8 bases, with 18 bases between. This CDR3 contains 15 residues. CDR3 DNA sequence: TGTGCCAGCAGCGAACCCCGAGAAGCGGGCCATGAGCAGTTCTTC. The encoded protein is CASSEPREAGHEQFF.

The chain carries TRBV7-2 and TRBJ1-1; D unresolved. Trimming took off 5 bases at V and 6 bases at J, with 10 bases between the two ends. The CDR3 loop spans 12 amino acids. Germline V CDR1 and CDR2: SGHTA, FQGNSA. CDR3 sequence reads: CASSQMGPEAFF. CDR3 sequence (DNA): TGTGCCAGCAGCCAAATGGGCCCTGAAGCTTTCTTT.

The chain has TRBV28 and TRBJ2-3; 7 bases are shared with TRBD1. From germline, CDR1 is MDHEN and CDR2 SYDVKM. There are 19 residues in the CDR3. J lost 4 bases, V lost 4 bases, and 20 bases had no gene match. In nucleotides, the CDR3 is TGTGCCAGCAGTTCCACACTCAGGACCGACAGGGACATCGCAGATACGCAGTATTTT. Translated: CASSSTLRTDRDIADTQYF.

The chain uses TRBV4-1 and TRBJ1-4; weak D call: TRBD1 (5 bases). The CDR3 length is 16 residues. Looked up from germline, CDR1 is MGHRA and CDR2 is YSYEKL. V shed 0 bases and J shed 8 bases, with 16 bases lying between them. CDR3 region: CASSQEWGSRSEKLFF. The CDR3 DNA follows: TGCGCCAGCAGCCAAGAATGGGGGTCTCGGTCGGAAAAACTGTTTTTT.

This clone was observed once. V usage is TRBV7-6 and J usage is TRBJ1-4; the D gene is possibly TRBD1 (6 bases). Germline V CDR1 and CDR2: SGHVS, FNYEAQ. V lost 5 bases and J 11 bases, leaving 18 bases between the germline ends. This CDR3 has 14 amino acids. The DNA for the CDR3 is TGTGCCAGCAGCCCAATCGGCGGACAGCCGAAACTGTTTTTT. Protein: CASSPIGGQPKLFF.

The chain has TRBV13 and TRBJ2-1; 10 nucleotides line up with TRBD1. Losses at the gene ends were 1 base for V and 6 bases for J; bases not matched to a gene: 6. This CDR3 region has 16 residues. Germline V CDR1 and CDR2: PRHDT, FYEKMQ (reference sequence). DNA of the CDR3: TGTGCCAGCAGCTTAGTCGGGACAGGGGATTTCAATGAGCAGTTCTTC. Translation gives CASSLVGTGDFNEQFF.

The chain recombines TRBV7-9 with TRBJ2-7, with TRBD1 matching 7 bases. Germline V gene lookup returns CDR1 SEHNR and CDR2 FQNEAQ (reference sequence). V lost 6 bases, J lost 4 bases, and 9 bases stayed unmatched. The CDR3 covers 14 residues. CDR3: CASRDPDREYEQYF. CDR3 DNA sequence: TGTGCCAGCAGGGATCCCGACAGGGAGTACGAGCAGTACTTC.